Shown below are 10 T cell receptor beta chains from a single sample sequenced in a study of shared clonotypes between healthy human individuals. The data were produced by immunoSEQ multiplex PCR, yet TCRdb's version contains in-frame clones alone and is incomplete. The table lists 400,000 or so clones, roughly 96% of them singletons, with around 0.3% in the top ten. The sequencing sample was made of memory CD8+ T cells sorted from blood. This sample's subset: CD45RO+ cells pooled with CCR7-negative TemRA cells. These receptors were obtained from a young man in good health.

J is TRBJ1-5 and V is TRBV9, with a possible D match to TRBD1 (6 bases). Germline CDR1 is SGDLS and CDR2 is YYNGEE. Trimming removed 4 bases at V and 5 bases at J, with 16 bases between. The CDR3 is made up of 15 amino acids. The CDR3 region has the DNA TGTGCCAGCAGCCAAGGGGGGTCAGGGGATCAGCCCCAGCATTTT. Translation gives CASSQGGSGDQPQHF.

This chain joins TRBV7-9 and TRBJ2-7; D possibly corresponds to TRBD1 (5 bases). The germline V gene has CDR1 SEHNR and CDR2 FQNEAQ (reference sequence). V was cut by 6 bases and J by 4 bases, with 16 bases left in between. This CDR3 comprises 14 residues. The CDR3 nucleotides read TGTGCCAGCAGTAATCAGGGATCGGATTACGAGCAGTACTTC. Translated: CASSNQGSDYEQYF.

In its sample, this clone was seen a few times. The chain's CDR3 is CASSPQGWRRGTEAFF. In nucleotides, the CDR3 is TGTGCCAGCAGTCCACAGGGATGGAGGAGGGGCACTGAAGCTTTCTTT. The chain couples TRBV27 to TRBJ1-1, with TRBD1 as a possible D gene (6 bases). Trimming shortened V by 5 bases and J by 4 bases, and 20 bases separated the two germline ends. The CDR3 sequence is 16 residues long. Germline CDR1 reads MNHEY; CDR2 reads SMNVEV (reference sequence).

V gene TRBV10-1 combines with J gene TRBJ2-1; D uncertain. The CDR3 runs 11 residues. Trimming stripped 9 bases from V and 3 bases from J, with 6 bases between. Germline V gene sequence: CDR1 WNHNN, CDR2 SYGVQD (reference sequence). CDR3 nucleotides: TGCGCCAGTTGGGACTACAATGAGCAGTTCTTC. Translated: CASWDYNEQFF.

The chain recombines TRBV20-1 with TRBJ2-5; D is possibly TRBD2 (6 bases). The length of the CDR3 is 10 residues. V was pared by 6 bases and J by 6 bases, with 8 bases between. The germline CDR1 and CDR2 sequences are DFQATT and SNEGSKA (reference sequence). CDR3 DNA sequence: TGCAGTGCGGGGGGAAAGACCCAGTACTTC. It is translated as CSAGGKTQYF.

Here the CDR3 reads CASSKGRGRGTDTQYF. CDR3 bases: TGTGCCAGCAGCAAAGGGCGCGGCAGGGGAACAGATACGCAGTATTTT. This chain uses TRBV14 with TRBJ2-3; weak D call: TRBD1 (6 bases). From germline, CDR1 is SGHDN and CDR2 FVKESK. V lost 5 bases to trimming and J lost 3 bases, with 18 bases between them. This CDR3 has 16 residues.

This rearrangement joins TRBV6-6 to TRBJ2-7; 12 bases fit TRBD2. The length of the CDR3 is 16 residues. V dropped 6 bases and J dropped 7; count of bases not matched to a gene: 13. The germline V gene has CDR1 MNHNY and CDR2 SVGAGI (reference sequence). The CDR3 sequence: CASRTPFLAGGWEQYF. The CDR3 DNA reads as TGTGCCAGCAGGACCCCGTTCCTAGCGGGAGGGTGGGAGCAGTACTTC.

For this clone: Other DNA sequences in this specimen translate into the identical CDR3. CDR3 bases: TGTGCCAGCAGCTTAGGTGCGGGAGGGTCCTACGAGCAGTACTTC. Its protein is CASSLGAGGSYEQYF. The J gene is TRBJ2-7, the V gene TRBV7-2; 9 bases map to TRBD2. Germline V gene data show CDR1 as SGHTA and CDR2 as FQGNSA. The CDR3 runs to 15 residues. J lost 1 base, V lost 1 base, and 2 bases had no gene match.

Comment on this clone: The sample holds other DNA sequences that translate to the same CDR3. The chain couples TRBV18 to TRBJ2-5; maybe TRBD1 (5 bases). The CDR3 runs to 12 residues. CDR1 and CDR2 from the germline V gene are KGHSH and LQKENI. With 1 base removed from V and 5 bases from J, the gap between germline ends came to 5 bases. DNA of the CDR3: TGTGCCAGCTCACCACAGGGGGAGACCCAGTACTTC. Its translation is CASSPQGETQYF.

The chain couples TRBV6-1 to TRBJ2-7; TRBD2 agrees at 7 bases. V lost 9 bases and J lost 5; bases outside the gene matches: 13. Germline loops: CDR1 MNHNS, CDR2 SASEGT. The CDR3 loop spans 14 amino acids. CDR3 nucleotide sequence: TGTGCCAGGGGAGGGGAGGACCCAGCTCACGAGCAGTACTTC. Its protein is CARGGEDPAHEQYF.